These 3 T cell receptor beta chains were all obtained from the same sample, sequenced in a study of blood T cell repertoires in COVID-19. Sequencing used immunoSEQ multiplex PCR; TCRdb keeps in-frame clones, though not all of them. The sample carries about 350,000 clones, about nine tenths recorded once. Sequenced sample: peripheral blood. The origin of the receptors is a woman aged 55-75 years with COVID-19, enrolled during active disease.

This clone was seen only a few times. The chain's CDR3 is CASSGQAHNEKLFF. Written as DNA, the CDR3 is TGTGCCAGTTCTGGACAGGCGCATAATGAAAAACTGTTTTTT. The rearrangement links TRBV6-5 to TRBJ1-4; 7 bases map to TRBD1. The ends lost 9 bases at V and 4 bases at J; junction bases unmatched: 8. The CDR3 consists of 14 residues. Germline-derived CDR1 and CDR2 are MNHEY and SVGAGI.

The J gene is TRBJ1-5, the V gene TRBV6-6; 8 bases are shared with TRBD1. Germline V gene data show CDR1 as MNHNY and CDR2 as SVGAGI (reference sequence). The ends lost 2 bases at V and 2 bases at J; junction bases unmatched: 2. CDR3 length equals 15 residues. Written as DNA, the CDR3 is TGTGCCAGCAGTTACCAGGGACAGGGCAATCAGCCCCAGCATTTT. It yields the protein CASSYQGQGNQPQHF.

This clone appeared a single time. This chain links TRBV2 with TRBJ2-7; no clear D gene. V lost 2 bases and J lost 3, with 14 bases in between. Per germline, CDR1 SNHLY and CDR2 FYNNEI. The CDR3 sequence is 15 residues long. CDR3 nucleotides: TGTGCCAGCAGTGAATTATACAGTGTTATCTACGAGCAGTACTTC. Its protein is CASSELYSVIYEQYF. Full variable domain (outside the CDR3, taken from reference TRBV2 and TRBJ2-7): EPEVTQTPSHQVTQMGQEVILRCVPISNHLYFYWYRQILGQKVEFLVSFYNNEISEKSEIFDDQFSVERPDGSNFTLKIRSTKLEDSAMYFCASSELYSVIYEQYFGPGTRLTVT.